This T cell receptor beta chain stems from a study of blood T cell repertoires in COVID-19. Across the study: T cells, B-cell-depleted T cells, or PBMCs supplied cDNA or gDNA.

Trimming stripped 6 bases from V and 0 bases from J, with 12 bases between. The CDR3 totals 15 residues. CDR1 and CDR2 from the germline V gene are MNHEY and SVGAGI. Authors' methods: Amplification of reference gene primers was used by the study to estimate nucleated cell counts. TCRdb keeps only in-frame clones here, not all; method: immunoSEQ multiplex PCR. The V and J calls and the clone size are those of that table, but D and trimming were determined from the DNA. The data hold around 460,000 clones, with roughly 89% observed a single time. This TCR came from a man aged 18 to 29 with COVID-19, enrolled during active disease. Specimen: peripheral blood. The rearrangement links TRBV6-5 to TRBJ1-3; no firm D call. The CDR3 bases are TGTGCCAGCAGAGACCTGACATCCTCTGGAAACACCATATATTTT. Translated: CASRDLTSSGNTIYF.